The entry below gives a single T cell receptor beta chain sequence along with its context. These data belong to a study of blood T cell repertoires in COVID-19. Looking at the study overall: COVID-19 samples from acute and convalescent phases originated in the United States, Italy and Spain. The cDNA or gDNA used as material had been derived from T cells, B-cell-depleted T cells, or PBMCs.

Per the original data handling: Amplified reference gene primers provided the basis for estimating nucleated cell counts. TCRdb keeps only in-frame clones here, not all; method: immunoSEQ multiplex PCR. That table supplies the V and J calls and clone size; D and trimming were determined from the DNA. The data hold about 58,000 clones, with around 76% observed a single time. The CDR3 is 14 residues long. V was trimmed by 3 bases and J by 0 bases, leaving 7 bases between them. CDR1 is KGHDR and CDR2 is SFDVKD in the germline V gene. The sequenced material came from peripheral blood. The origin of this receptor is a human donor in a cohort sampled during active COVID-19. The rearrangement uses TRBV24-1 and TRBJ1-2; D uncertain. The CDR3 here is CATSDAATNYGYTF. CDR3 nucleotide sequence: TGTGCCACCAGTGATGCGGCCACTAACTATGGCTACACCTTC.